This T cell receptor beta chain was recovered during a study of CD8 T cells in ankylosing spondylitis (dated by TCRdb to 2016 to 2017). Some background on the complete study: The study profiled T cell receptor beta repertoires in healthy donors and ankylosing spondylitis patients to find disease-linked TCR variants. The full study cohort comprised 25 ankylosing spondylitis patients and 110 or so healthy donors. Peripheral blood was sampled, and synovial fluid was additionally collected from ankylosing spondylitis patients. The investigation overall reported the following: According to the report, matched synovial fluid samples from ankylosing spondylitis patients were significantly enriched for the disease-linked clones. A TCR beta motif made up of under ten highly homologous amino acid variants appeared to be characteristic of blood from ankylosing spondylitis patients. Some motif variants were previously reported in synovial fluid and blood of reactive arthritis patients, suggesting common disease-initiation mechanisms. In peripheral blood, the disease-linked clones were found at relatively low frequencies and had a CD8+ phenotype.

The table lists this clonotype with many counts. There is no known antigen for this receptor. The sample holds no much larger clone one base away, and base qualities are not on file. TCRdb shows the sequencer as Illumina HiSeq 2500. Quantitative 5'-RACE with molecular barcodes was used to prepare TCR beta libraries. The source study handled its data this way. Disease-linked TCR variants were identified with a new computational method built on a probabilistic model of VDJ rearrangement. Clones were called with MiXCR by TCRdb after fastp trimmed the public reads at Q25, and only in-frame beta chains were retained. Every distinct CDR3 protein forms one entry, paired with its most common genes and DNA. These V and J calls originate from TCRdb's pipeline instead of the authors' own analysis. The sample yields fewer than 650,000 distinct CDR3 sequences; approximately 11% were counted once. The ten largest account for 6.8% of the sample.

Input material: blood, either unsorted or a sorted T cell fraction (not recorded which). The clonotype was recovered from a male donor with ankylosing spondylitis.

CDR3 protein: CASSGGWASYEQYF. The nucleotide sequence is TGTGCCAGCAGCGGGGGGTGGGCGTCCTACGAGCAGTACTTC. The receptor chain draws on TRBV9 and TRBJ2-7; the D gene cannot be resolved beyond TRBD1 or TRBD2, each matching 5 bases. Taken from the germline V gene, the CDR1 and CDR2 loops are SGDLS and YYNGEE. At the junction V is shortened by 3 bases and J by 1 base, with 11 bases in between. From the cysteine through the phenylalanine, the CDR3 covers 14 amino acids. Only the CDR3 region is kept as DNA, spanning 42 bases read in frame from base 1.